This record concerns one T cell receptor beta chain sequence. The same CDR3 arises from other DNA sequences in this sample as well. TCRdb's copy holds only in-frame clones and misses some; the assay was immunoSEQ multiplex PCR. The table includes tens of thousands of clones, under 95% detected once. This sample stems from a study of Tregs in tolerant kidney transplant recipients. This CDR3 region has 18 residues. Germline assignment: CDR1 SGDLS and CDR2 YYNGEE. Trimming removed 0 bases from V and 2 bases from J, with 15 bases in between. The sequence came from a human donor who received a combined kidney and bone marrow transplant. V is TRBV9 and J is TRBJ2-6; the D gene could be TRBD1 or TRBD2 (6 bases each). Sequenced material: Tregs from blood, taken before the transplant. The CDR3 sequence is CASSVEGGRGPGANVLTF. In DNA, the CDR3 is TGTGCCAGCAGCGTAGAAGGGGGTCGGGGGCCTGGGGCCAACGTCCTGACTTTC.